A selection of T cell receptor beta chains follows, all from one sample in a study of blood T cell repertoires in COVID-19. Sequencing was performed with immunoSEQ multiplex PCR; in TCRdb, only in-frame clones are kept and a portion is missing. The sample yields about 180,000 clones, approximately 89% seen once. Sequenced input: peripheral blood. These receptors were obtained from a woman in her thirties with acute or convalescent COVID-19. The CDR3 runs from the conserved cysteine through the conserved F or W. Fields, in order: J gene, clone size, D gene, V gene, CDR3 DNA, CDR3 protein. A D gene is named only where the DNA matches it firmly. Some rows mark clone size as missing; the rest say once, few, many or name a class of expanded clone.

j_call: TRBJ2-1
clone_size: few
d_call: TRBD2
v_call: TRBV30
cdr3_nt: TGTGCCTGGAGTCGGACTAGCGTTTACAATGAGCAGTTCTTC
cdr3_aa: CAWSRTSVYNEQFF

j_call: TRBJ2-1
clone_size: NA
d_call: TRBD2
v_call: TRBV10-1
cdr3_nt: TGCGCCAGCAGTGACAGCGGGAGGGCCAATGAGCAGTTCTTC
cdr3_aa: CASSDSGRANEQFF

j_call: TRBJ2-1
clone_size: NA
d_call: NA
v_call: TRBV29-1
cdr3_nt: TGCAGCGGCCTGACTAGTTACAATGAGCAGTTCTTC
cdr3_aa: CSGLTSYNEQFF

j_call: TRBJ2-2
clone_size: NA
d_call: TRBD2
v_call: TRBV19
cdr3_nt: TGTGCCAGTAGGGGGACTAAGAACACCGGGGAGCTGTTTTTT
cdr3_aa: CASRGTKNTGELFF

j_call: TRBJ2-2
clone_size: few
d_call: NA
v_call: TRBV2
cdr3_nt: TGTGCCAGCAGTGTCGTGTCCGGGGAGCTGTTTTTT
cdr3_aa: CASSVVSGELFF

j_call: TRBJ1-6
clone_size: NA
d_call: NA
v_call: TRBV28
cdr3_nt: TGTGCCAGCAGTTTTCTGAGGATTACACCTAATTCACCCCTCCACTTT
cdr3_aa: CASSFLRITPNSPLHF

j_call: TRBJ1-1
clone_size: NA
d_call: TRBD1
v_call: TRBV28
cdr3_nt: TGTGCCAGCAGTTTACCGGGACAGACGAACACTGAAGCTTTCTTT
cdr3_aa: CASSLPGQTNTEAFF

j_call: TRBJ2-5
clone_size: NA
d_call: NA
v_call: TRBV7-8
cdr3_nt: TGTGCCAGCAGCTCTGAGACCCAGTACTTC
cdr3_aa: CASSSETQYF

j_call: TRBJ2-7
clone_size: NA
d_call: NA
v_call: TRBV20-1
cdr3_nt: TGCAGTGCCAAGACAGGTTACGAGCAGTACTTC
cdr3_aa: CSAKTGYEQYF

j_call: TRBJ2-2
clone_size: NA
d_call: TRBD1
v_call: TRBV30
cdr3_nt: TGTGCCTGGAGACAGACAGGGGGCACCGGGGAGCTGTTTTTT
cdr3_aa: CAWRQTGGTGELFF

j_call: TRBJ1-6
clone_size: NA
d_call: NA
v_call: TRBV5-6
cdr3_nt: TGTGCCAGCAGTGCGCGGGCAAGTGATTCACCCCTCCACTTT
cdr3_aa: CASSARASDSPLHF

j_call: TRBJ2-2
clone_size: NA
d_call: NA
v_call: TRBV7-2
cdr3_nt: TGTGCCAGCAGCCGTAGACTAGGGAACACCGGGGAGCTGTTTTTT
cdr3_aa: CASSRRLGNTGELFF

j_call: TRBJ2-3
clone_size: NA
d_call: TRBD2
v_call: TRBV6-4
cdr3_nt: TGTGCCAGCAGAGCCTCGGGACTAGCGGGAAATACGCAGTATTTT
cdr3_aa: CASRASGLAGNTQYF

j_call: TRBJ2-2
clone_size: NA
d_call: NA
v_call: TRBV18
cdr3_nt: TGTGCCAGCTCACCCAAGCCCAACACCGGGGAGCTGTTTTTT
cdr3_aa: CASSPKPNTGELFF

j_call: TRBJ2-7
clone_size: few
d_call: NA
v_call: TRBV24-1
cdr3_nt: TGTGCCACCAGTGATAGAGTAACCTACGAGCAGTACTTC
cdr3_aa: CATSDRVTYEQYF

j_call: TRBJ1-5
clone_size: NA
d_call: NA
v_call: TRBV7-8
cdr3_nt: TGTGCCAGCAGCTTATGGGGTCGGGGGGATGAACAGCCCCAGCATTTT
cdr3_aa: CASSLWGRGDEQPQHF

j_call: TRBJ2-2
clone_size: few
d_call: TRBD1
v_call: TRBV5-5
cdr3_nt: TGTGCCAGCAGCTCCCTCCGGGACAGCACCGGGGAGCTGTTTTTT
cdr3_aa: CASSSLRDSTGELFF

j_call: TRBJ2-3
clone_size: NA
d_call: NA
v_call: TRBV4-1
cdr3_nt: TGCGCCAGCAGCCGTGTAGCAGATACGCAGTATTTT
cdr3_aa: CASSRVADTQYF

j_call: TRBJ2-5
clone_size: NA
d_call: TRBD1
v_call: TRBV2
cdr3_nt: TGTGCCAGCAGCGAGACAGGGGTTGGGACCCAGTACTTC
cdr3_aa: CASSETGVGTQYF

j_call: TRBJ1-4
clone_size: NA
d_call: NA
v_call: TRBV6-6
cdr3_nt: TGTGCCAGCAGAAGGACAGCCCTAAATGAAAAACTGTTTTTT
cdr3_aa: CASRRTALNEKLFF

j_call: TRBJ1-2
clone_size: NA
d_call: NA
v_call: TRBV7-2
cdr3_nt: TGTGCCAGCAGCTTTAGGGACTTCCATGGCTACACCTTC
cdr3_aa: CASSFRDFHGYTF

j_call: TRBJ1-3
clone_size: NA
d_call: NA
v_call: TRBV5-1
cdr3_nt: TGCGCCAGCAGCTTGGGGACACTTGGAAACACCATATATTTT
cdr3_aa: CASSLGTLGNTIYF

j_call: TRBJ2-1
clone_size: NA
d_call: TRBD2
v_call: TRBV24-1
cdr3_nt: TGTGCCACCAGTTCTAGCGGGAGGGCCCTCAATGAGCAGTTCTTC
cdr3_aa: CATSSSGRALNEQFF

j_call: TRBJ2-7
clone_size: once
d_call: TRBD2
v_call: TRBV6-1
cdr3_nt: TGTGCCAGCAGTGCCCCGGGACTAGCGGGAGGGTACGAGCAGTACTTC
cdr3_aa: CASSAPGLAGGYEQYF

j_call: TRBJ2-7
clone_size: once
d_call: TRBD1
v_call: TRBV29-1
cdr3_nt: TGCAGCGTTGAAGAATCAGGGGGCGGCATGCAGTACTTC
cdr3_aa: CSVEESGGGMQYF

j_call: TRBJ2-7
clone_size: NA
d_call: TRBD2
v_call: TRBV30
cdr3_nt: TGTGCCTGGAGTCGCCTCAGCGGGAGGGCCTACGAGCAGTACTTC
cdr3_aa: CAWSRLSGRAYEQYF

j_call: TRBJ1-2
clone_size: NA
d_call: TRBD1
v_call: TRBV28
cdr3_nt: TGTGCCAGCAGTTCCCCGGGACAGGGGGTACCCTATGGCTACACCTTC
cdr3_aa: CASSSPGQGVPYGYTF

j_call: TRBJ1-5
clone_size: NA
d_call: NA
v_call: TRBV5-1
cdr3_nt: TGCGCCAGCAGCTTGGCGGGAGGGAATCAGCCCCAGCATTTT
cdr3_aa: CASSLAGGNQPQHF

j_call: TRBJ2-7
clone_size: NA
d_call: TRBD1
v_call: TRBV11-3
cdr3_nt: TGTGCCAGCAGATTACTTACAGGGGCCGACGAGCAGTACTTC
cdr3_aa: CASRLLTGADEQYF

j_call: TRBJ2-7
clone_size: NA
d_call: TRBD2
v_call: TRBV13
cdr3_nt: TGTGCCAGCAGTTCGATGATGGGACTAGCGGGAGATATGGTGCAGTACTTC
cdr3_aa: CASSSMMGLAGDMVQYF

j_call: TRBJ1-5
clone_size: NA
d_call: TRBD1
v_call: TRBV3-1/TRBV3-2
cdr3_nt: TGTGCCAGCAGCCGGGACAGCCTTAGCAATCAGCCCCAGCATTTT
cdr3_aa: CASSRDSLSNQPQHF

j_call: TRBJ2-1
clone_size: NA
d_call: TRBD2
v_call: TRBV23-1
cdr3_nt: TGCGCCAGCCTTCACGGGGGGGCCGCCTACAATGAGCAGTTCTTC
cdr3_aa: CASLHGGAAYNEQFF

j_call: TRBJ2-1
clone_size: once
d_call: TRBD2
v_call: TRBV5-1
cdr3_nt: TGCGCCAGCAGCTTGCTACCCCTAGCGGGAGGTAAGTACAATGAGCAGTTCTTC
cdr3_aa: CASSLLPLAGGKYNEQFF

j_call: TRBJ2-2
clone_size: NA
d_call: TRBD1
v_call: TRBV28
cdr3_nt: TGTGCCAGCAGTTTGCCCAGGGGGCCCTCCGGGGAGCTGTTTTTT
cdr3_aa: CASSLPRGPSGELFF

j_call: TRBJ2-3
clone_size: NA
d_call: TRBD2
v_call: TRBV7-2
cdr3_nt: TGTGCCAGCAGCTTATGGCCGGGACTAGGAAAAGATACGCAGTATTTT
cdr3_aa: CASSLWPGLGKDTQYF

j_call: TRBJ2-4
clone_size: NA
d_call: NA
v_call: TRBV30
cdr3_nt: TGTGCCGGTTTGAAGCAAAACATTCAGTACTTC
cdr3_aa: CAGLKQNIQYF

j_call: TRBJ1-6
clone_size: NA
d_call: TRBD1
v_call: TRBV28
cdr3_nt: TGTGCCAGCAGTCCACAGGGGAAGCATTCACCCCTCCACTTT
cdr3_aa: CASSPQGKHSPLHF

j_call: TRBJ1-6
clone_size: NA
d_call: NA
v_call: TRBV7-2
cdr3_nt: TGTGCCAGCAGCGGCAGTCGGGGCTATAATTCACCCCTCCACTTT
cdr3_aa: CASSGSRGYNSPLHF

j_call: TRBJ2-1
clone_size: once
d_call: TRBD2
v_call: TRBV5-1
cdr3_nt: TGCGCCAGCAGCTTTAGCGGGAGCGATGAGCAGTTCTTC
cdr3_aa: CASSFSGSDEQFF

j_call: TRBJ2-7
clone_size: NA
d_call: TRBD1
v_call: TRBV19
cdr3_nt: TGTGCCAGTAGTCCCCGGGACAGGTCGACGTACGAGCAGTACTTC
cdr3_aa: CASSPRDRSTYEQYF

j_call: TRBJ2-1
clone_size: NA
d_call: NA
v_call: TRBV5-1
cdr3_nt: TGCGCCAGCAGAATTCAGACTAGTGGCAATGAGCAGTTCTTC
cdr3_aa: CASRIQTSGNEQFF

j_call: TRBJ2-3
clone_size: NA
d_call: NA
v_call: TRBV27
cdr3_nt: TGTGCCAGCAGTTGGGGCGGGACGCCGCGGGTGGATACGCAGTATTTT
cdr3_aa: CASSWGGTPRVDTQYF

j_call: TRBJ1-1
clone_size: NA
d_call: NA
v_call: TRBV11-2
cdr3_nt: TGTGCCAGCGAGGCGGTGACCACTGAAGCTTTCTTT
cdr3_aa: CASEAVTTEAFF

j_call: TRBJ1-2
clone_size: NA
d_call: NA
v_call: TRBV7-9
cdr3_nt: TGTGCCAGCAGCTTAGTTGGGGGCGATTCGGTTGGCTACACCTTC
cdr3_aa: CASSLVGGDSVGYTF

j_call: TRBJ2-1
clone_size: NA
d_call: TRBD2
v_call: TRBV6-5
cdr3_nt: TGTGCCAGCTGGGGAGGGGTAGCGGGAGATAATGAGCAGTTCTTC
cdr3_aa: CASWGGVAGDNEQFF

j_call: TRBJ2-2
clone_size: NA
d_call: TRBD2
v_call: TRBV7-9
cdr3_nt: TGTGCCAGCAGCCGAAACGCGGGAGTTGGGGAGCTGTTTTTT
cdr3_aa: CASSRNAGVGELFF

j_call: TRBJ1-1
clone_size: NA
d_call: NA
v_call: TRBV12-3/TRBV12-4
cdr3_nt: TGTGCCAGCAGTTTAAGTGGGAGGGCTTTCTTT
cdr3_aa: CASSLSGRAFF

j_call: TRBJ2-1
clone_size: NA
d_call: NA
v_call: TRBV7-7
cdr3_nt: TGTGCTAGCAGCTTAGATCAGGGGGGCTACAATGAGCAGTTCTTC
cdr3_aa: CASSLDQGGYNEQFF

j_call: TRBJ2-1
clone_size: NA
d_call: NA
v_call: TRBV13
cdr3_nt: TGTGCCAGCAGCTTAGGCCTCGGGTGGGATGAGCAGTTCTTC
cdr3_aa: CASSLGLGWDEQFF

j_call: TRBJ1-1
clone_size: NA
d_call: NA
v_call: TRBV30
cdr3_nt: TGTGCCTGGAGTCTCGGGGTCCTCGAACAGGCTTTCTTT
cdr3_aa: CAWSLGVLEQAFF

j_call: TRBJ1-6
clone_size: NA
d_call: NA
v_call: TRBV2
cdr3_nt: TGTGCCGGGAAGGACACCCCGTGGTCACCCCTCCACTTT
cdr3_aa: CAGKDTPWSPLHF

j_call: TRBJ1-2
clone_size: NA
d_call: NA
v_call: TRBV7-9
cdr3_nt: TGTGCCAGCAACCGCGCGGGGAACTATGGCTACACCTTC
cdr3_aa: CASNRAGNYGYTF

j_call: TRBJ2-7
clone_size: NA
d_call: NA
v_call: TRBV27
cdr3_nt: TGTGCCAGCAGTTCCCTCGTTGGGGCTAACTACGAGCAGTACTTC
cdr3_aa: CASSSLVGANYEQYF

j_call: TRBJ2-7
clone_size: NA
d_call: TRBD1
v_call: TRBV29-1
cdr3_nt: TGCAGCGTTGTGGAGACAGGGGGTTACTACGAGCAGTACTTC
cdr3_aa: CSVVETGGYYEQYF

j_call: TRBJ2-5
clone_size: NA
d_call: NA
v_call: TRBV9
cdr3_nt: TGTGCCAGCAGCGTCTCGACCGGGAGTCGGGAGACCCAGTACTTC
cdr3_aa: CASSVSTGSRETQYF

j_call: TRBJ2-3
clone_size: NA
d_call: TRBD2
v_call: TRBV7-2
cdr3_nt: TGTGCCAGCAGCACCCCGACTAGCGGAAACACAGATACGCAGTATTTT
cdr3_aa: CASSTPTSGNTDTQYF

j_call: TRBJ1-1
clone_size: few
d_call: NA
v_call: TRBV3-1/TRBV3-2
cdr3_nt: TGTGCCAGCAGCCAAGATCGTTTCAGAGCTTTCTTT
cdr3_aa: CASSQDRFRAFF

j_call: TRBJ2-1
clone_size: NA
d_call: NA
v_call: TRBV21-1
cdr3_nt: TGTGCCATCACTAGCGTAAATGAGCAGTTCTTC
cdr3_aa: CAITSVNEQFF

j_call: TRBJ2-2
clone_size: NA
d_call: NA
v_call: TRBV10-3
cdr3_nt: TGTGCCATCAGTGACCCGGGCGGGGTGACCACCGGGGAGCTGTTTTTT
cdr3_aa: CAISDPGGVTTGELFF

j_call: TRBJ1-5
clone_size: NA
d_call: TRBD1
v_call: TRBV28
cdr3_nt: TGTGCCAGCAGTGCATACAGGGGGTCGGATCAGCCCCAGCATTTT
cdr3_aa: CASSAYRGSDQPQHF